The entry below describes one T cell receptor beta chain. The antigen is unknown. Vbeta (60) and Jbeta (13) primers were used in the PCR. The assay was immunoSEQ multiplex PCR, and TCRdb's table has in-frame clones only and misses some. The sample includes roughly 180,000 clones, roughly 83% seen only once; the top ten take around 1%. This entry belongs to a study of cytomegalovirus exposure and HLA in healthy donors. Study in general: One earlier analysis, a look at around 180 million T cells, found 100 million to 130 million unique TCR beta sequences.

Study-level findings and limits: Rarity characterized most TCR sequences, yet some public TCRs appeared in many donors.

Germline V gene lookup returns CDR1 MNHEY and CDR2 SVGAGI. The CDR3 contains 14 residues. With 0 bases removed from V and 5 bases from J, the gap between germline ends came to 10 bases. The chain employs TRBV6-5 and TRBJ1-1; D remains ambiguous. Material: PBMCs. The clonotype was recovered from a man aged 30 to 45 in good health and CMV-seronegative. As DNA, the CDR3 is TGTGCCAGCAGTTACTCGAGGGTTAGGACTGAAGCTTTCTTT. This encodes CASSYSRVRTEAFF.